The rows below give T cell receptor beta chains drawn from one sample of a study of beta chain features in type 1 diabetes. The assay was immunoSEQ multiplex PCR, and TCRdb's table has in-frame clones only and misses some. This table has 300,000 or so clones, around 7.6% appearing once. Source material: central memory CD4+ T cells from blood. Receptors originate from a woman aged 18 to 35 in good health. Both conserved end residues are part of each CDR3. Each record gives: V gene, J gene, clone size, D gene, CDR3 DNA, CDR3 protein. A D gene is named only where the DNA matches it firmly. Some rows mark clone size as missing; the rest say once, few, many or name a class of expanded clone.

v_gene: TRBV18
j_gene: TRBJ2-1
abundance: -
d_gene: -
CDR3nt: TGTGCCAGCTCACCTTCCCGGGGATATTCCTACAATGAGCAGTTCTTC
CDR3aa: CASSPSRGYSYNEQFF

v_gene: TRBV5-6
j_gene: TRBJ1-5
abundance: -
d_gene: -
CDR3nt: TGTGCCAGCAGCGCGGGGGCAGGTCAGCCCCAGCATTTT
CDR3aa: CASSAGAGQPQHF

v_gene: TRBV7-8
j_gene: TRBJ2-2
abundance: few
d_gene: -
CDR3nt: TGTGCCAGCACCCACGGGACCCGAGCCGGGGAGCTGTTTTTT
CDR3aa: CASTHGTRAGELFF

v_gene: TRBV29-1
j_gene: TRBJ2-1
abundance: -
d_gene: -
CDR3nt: TGCAGCGTTGAATATTACGATGAGCAGTTCTTC
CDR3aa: CSVEYYDEQFF

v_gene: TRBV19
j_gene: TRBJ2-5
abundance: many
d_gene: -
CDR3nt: TGTGCCAGTAGTATACAGGGAGAGACCCAGTACTTC
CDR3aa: CASSIQGETQYF

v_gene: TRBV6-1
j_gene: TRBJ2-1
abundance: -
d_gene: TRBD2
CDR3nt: TGTGCCAGCAGTGCCCTAGCGGGAGGGAGACAAAGCTCCTACAATGAGCAGTTCTTC
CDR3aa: CASSALAGGRQSSYNEQFF

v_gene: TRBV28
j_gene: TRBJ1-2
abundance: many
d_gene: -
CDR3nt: TGTGCCAGCAGTCCTGGCCGCTATGGCTACACCTTC
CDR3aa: CASSPGRYGYTF

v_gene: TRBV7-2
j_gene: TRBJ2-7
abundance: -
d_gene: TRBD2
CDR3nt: TGTGCCAGCAGCCCCGGACTAGCGGAGACCTACGAGCAGTACTTC
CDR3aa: CASSPGLAETYEQYF

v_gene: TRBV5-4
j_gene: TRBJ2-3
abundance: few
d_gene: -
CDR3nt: TGTGCCAGCAGCCCGGGGCTCTCTGGCACAGATACGCAGTATTTT
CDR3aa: CASSPGLSGTDTQYF

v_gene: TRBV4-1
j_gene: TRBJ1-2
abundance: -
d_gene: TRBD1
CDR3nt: TGCGCCAGCAGCCAAGCAGGGGGAGTACCCTATGGCTACACCTTC
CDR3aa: CASSQAGGVPYGYTF

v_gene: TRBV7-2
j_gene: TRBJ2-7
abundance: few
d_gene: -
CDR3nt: TGTGCCAGCAGCCCCCGCGGGAAGGGCTACGAGCAGTACTTC
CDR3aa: CASSPRGKGYEQYF

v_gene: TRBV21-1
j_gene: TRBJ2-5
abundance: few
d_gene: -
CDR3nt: TGTGCCAGCAGCTACACCGGGACAGGGGGGGTAGAGACCCAGTACTTC
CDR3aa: CASSYTGTGGVETQYF